This T cell receptor beta chain was sequenced for a study of cytomegalovirus exposure and HLA in healthy donors. The germline V gene encodes CDR1 MNHNS and CDR2 SASEGT. The CDR3 totals 15 residues. V lost 6 bases, J lost 7 bases, and 8 bases stayed unmatched. The PCR contained 60 Vbeta and 13 Jbeta primers. Repertoires were generated with immunoSEQ multiplex PCR, while TCRdb's copy carries only in-frame clones and drops some. The sample holds 90,000 to 120,000 clones, roughly 70% seen once. This clone appeared a few times. Sequenced material: PBMCs. V gene TRBV6-1 combines with J gene TRBJ1-5, with 11 bases identical to TRBD1. This receptor was identified in a man between 40 and 49 years old in good health and CMV-seropositive. The CDR3 region has the DNA TGTGCCAGCAGCGCCGGGACAGGGGGAAGACAGCCCCAGCATTTT. It encodes CASSAGTGGRQPQHF.